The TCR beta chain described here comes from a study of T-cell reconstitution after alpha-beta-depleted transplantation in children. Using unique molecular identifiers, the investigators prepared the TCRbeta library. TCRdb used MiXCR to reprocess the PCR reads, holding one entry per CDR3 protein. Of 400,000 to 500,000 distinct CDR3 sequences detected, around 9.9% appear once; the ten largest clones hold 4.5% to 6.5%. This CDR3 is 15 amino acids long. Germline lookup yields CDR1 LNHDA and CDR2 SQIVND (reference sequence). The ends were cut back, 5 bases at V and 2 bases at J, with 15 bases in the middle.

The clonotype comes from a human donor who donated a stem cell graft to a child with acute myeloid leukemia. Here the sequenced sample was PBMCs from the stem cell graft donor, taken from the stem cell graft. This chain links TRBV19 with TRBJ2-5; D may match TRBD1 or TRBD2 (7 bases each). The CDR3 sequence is CASSLTGTIQETQYF. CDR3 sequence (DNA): TGTGCCAGTAGTCTGACAGGGACTATACAAGAGACCCAGTACTTC.